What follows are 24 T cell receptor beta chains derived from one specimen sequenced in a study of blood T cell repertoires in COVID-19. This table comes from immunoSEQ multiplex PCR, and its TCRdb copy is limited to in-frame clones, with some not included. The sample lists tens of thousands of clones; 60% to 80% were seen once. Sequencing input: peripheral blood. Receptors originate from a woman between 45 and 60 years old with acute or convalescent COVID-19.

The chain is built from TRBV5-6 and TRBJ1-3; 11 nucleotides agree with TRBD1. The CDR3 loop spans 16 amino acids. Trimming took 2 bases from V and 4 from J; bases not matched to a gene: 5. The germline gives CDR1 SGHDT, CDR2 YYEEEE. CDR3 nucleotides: TGTGCCAGCAGCTTCCCGGGACAGGGGGTCGGAAACACCATATATTTT. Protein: CASSFPGQGVGNTIYF.

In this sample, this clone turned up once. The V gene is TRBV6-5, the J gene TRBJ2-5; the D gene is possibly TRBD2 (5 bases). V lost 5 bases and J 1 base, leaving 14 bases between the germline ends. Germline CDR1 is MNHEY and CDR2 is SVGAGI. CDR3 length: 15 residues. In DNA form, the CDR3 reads TGTGCCAGCAGTCCCCTAGGAGGAGGCCAAGAGACCCAGTACTTC. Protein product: CASSPLGGGQETQYF.

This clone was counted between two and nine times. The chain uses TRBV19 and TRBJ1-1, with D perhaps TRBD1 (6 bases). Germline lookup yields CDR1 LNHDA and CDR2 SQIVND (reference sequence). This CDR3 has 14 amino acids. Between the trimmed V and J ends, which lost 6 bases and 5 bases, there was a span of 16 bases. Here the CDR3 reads CASRTEQGGTEAFF. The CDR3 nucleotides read TGTGCCAGTAGGACTGAACAGGGTGGGACTGAAGCTTTCTTT.

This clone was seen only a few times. CDR3 loop: CASSKPGHRNTEAFF. CDR3 sequence (DNA): TGTGCCAGCAGCAAGCCGGGACACCGAAACACTGAAGCTTTCTTT. This rearrangement joins TRBV4-2 to TRBJ1-1, with D possibly TRBD1 on 6 matching bases. V lost 5 bases and J lost 2, with 15 bases in between. The CDR3 sequence is 15 residues long. CDR1 and CDR2 from the germline V gene are LGHNA and YNFKEQ.

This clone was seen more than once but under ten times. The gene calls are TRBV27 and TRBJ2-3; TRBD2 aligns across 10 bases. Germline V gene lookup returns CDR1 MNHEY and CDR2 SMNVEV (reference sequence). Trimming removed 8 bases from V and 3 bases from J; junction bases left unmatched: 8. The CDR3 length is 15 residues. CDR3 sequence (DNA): TGTGCCAGCGGACGGTCTAGCGGGGGAACAGATACGCAGTATTTT. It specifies CASGRSSGGTDTQYF.

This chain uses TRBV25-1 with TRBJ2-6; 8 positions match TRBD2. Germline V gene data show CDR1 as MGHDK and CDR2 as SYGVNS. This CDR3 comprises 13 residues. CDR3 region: CAAGASGANVLTF. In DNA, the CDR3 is TGTGCAGCGGGGGCCTCTGGGGCCAACGTCCTGACTTTC.

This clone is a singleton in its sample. CDR3 protein: CASTFGQANSPLHF. The CDR3 nucleotides are TGTGCCAGCACCTTCGGACAGGCCAATTCACCCCTCCACTTT. This rearrangement joins TRBV6-5 to TRBJ1-6; 7 nucleotides match TRBD1. From germline, CDR1 is MNHEY and CDR2 SVGAGI. The CDR3 contains 14 residues. With V trimmed by 7 bases and J by 7 bases, 7 bases remained unmatched.

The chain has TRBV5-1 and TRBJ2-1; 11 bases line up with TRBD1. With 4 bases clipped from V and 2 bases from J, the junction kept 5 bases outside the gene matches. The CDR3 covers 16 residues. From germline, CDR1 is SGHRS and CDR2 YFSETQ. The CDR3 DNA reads TGCGCCAGCAGCACTGGGACAGGGGGAGCCTACAATGAGCAGTTCTTC. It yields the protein CASSTGTGGAYNEQFF.

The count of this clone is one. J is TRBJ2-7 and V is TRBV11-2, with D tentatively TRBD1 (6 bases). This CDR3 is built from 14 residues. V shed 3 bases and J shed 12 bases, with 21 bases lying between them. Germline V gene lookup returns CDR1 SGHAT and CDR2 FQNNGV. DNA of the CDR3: TGTGCCAGCAGCTTTGGGACATCAGCCTACGAGGGGTACTTC. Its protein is CASSFGTSAYEGYF.

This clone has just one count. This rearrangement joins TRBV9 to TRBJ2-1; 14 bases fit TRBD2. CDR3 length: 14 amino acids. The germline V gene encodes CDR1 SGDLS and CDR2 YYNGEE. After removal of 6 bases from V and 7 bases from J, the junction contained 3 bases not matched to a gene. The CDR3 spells CASTRLAGGNEQFF. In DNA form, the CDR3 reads TGTGCCAGCACCAGACTAGCGGGAGGGAATGAGCAGTTCTTC.

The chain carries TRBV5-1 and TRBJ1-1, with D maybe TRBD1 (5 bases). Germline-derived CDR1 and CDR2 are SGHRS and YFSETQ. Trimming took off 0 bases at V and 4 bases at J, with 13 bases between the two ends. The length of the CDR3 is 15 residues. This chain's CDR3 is CASSLAGGASTEAFF. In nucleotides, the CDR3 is TGCGCCAGCAGCTTGGCGGGGGGTGCGAGCACTGAAGCTTTCTTT.

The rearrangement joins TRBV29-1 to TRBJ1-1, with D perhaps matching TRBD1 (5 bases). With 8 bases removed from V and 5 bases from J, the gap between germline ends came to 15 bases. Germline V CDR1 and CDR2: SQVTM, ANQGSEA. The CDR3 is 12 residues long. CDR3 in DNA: TGCAGCCTCAGGGCCCGGGGGACTGAAGCTTTCTTT. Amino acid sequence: CSLRARGTEAFF.

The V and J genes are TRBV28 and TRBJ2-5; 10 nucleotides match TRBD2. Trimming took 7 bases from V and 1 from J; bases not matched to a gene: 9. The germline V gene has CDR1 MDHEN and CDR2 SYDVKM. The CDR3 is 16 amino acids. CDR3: CASTWVAGGLQETQYF. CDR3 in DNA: TGTGCCAGCACCTGGGTAGCGGGGGGCCTCCAAGAGACCCAGTACTTC.

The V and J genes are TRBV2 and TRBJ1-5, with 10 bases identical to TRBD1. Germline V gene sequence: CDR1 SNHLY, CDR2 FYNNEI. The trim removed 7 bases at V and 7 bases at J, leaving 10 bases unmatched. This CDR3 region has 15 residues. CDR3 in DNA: TGTGCCAGCACCCAGCGGGTGGGACAGGGGCAGCCCCAGCATTTT. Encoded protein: CASTQRVGQGQPQHF.

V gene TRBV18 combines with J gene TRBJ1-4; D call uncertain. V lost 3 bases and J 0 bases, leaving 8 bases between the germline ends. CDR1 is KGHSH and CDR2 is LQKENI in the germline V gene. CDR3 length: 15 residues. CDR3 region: CASSPNGATNEKLFF. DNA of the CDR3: TGTGCCAGCTCACCCAACGGTGCAACTAATGAAAAACTGTTTTTT.

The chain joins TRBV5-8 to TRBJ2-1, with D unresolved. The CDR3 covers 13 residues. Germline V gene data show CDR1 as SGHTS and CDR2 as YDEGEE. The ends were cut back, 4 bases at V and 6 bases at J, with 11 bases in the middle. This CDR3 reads CASSRQPGNEQFF. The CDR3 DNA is TGTGCCAGCAGCCGACAACCAGGCAATGAGCAGTTCTTC.

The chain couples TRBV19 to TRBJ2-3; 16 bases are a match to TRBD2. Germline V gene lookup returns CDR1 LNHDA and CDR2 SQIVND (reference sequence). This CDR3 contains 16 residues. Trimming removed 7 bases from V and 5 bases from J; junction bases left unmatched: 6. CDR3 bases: TGTGCCAGTAACCCGGGACTAGCGGGGGGGTTAGATACGCAGTATTTT. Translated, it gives CASNPGLAGGLDTQYF.

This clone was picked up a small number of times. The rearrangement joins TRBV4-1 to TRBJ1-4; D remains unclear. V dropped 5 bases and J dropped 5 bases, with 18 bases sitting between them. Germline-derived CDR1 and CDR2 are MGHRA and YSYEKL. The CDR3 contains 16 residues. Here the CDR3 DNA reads TGCGCCAGCAGCTTTAGCCCAGCGGCTTGGAATGAAAAACTGTTTTTT. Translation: CASSFSPAAWNEKLFF.

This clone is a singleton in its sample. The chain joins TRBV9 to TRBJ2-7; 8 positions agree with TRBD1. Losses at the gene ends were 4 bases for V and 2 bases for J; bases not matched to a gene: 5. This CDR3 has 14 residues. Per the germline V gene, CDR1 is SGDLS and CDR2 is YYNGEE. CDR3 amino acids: CASSTGTGAYEQYF. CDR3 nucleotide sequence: TGTGCCAGCAGCACAGGGACAGGTGCCTACGAGCAGTACTTC.

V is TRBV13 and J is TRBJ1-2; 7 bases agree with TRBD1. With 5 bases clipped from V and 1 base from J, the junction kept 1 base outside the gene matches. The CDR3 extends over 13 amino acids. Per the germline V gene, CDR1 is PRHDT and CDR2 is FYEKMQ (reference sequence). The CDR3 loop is CASSRQGNYGYTF. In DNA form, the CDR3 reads TGTGCCAGCAGCCGACAGGGTAACTATGGCTACACCTTC.

CDR3 sequence reads: CASSPRGLSGNTIYF. The CDR3 nucleotides are TGTGCCAGCAGCCCCCGAGGGCTTTCTGGAAACACCATATATTTT. The genes are TRBV6-5 and TRBJ1-3; no reliable D call. The CDR3 length is 15 residues. The V gene lost 6 bases and the J gene lost 1 base, with 13 bases spanning the gap. Germline V gene lookup returns CDR1 MNHEY and CDR2 SVGAGI.

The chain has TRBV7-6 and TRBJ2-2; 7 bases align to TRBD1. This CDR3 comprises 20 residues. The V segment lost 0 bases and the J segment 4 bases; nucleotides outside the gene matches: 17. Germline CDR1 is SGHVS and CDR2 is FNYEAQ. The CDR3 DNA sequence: TGTGCCAGCAGCTTAGCAAACGTTGGGGGACAGAGGTCCGGCACCGGGGAGCTGTTTTTT. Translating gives CASSLANVGGQRSGTGELFF.

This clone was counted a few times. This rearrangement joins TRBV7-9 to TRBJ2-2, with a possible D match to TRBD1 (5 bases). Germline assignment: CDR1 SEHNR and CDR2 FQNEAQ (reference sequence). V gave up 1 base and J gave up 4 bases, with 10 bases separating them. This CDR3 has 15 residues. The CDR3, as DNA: TGTGCCAGCAGCTTAGTATCAGGGCTCACCGGGGAGCTGTTTTTT. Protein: CASSLVSGLTGELFF. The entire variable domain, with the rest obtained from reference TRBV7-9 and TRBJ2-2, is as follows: DTGVSQNPRHKITKRGQNVTFRCDPISEHNRLYWYRQTLGQGPEFLTYFQNEAQLEKSRLLSDRFSAERPKGSFSTLEIQRTEQGDSAMYLCASSLVSGLTGELFFGEGSRLTVL.

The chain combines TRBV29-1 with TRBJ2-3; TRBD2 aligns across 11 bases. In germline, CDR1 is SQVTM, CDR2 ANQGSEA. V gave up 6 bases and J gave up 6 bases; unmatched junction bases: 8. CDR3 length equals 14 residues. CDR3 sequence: CSVATSGGPDTQYF. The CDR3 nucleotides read TGCAGCGTCGCAACTAGCGGGGGCCCCGATACGCAGTATTTT.